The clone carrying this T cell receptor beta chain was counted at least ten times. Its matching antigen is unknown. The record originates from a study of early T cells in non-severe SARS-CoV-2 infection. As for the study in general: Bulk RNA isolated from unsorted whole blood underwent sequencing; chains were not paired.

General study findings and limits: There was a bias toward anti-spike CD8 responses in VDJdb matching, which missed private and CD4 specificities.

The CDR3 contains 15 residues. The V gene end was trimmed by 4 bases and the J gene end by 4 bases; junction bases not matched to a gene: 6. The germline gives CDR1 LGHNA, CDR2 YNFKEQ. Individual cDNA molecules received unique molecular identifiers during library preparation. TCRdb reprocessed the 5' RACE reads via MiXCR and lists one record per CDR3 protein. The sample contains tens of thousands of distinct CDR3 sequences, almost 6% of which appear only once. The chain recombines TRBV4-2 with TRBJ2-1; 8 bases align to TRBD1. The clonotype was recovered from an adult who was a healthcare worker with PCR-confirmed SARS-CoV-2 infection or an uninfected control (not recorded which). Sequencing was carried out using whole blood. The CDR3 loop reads CASSRDRGGYNEQFF. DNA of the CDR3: TGTGCCAGCAGCCGCGACAGGGGTGGGTACAATGAGCAGTTCTTC.